The source of this T cell receptor beta chain is a study of blood T cells in healthy people across ages. Between the trimmed V and J ends, which lost 2 bases and 1 base, there was a span of 5 bases. The CDR3 spans 13 residues. From germline, CDR1 is MNHEY and CDR2 SVGEGT. The use of a sample-barcoded 5' primer and a J-beta primer mix characterized a second PCR of roughly 6 to 11 cycles. TCRdb processed the 5' RACE reads anew with MiXCR; each CDR3 protein has one entry. The top ten clones hold less than 25% of a sample with about 730,000 distinct CDR3 sequences, roughly 41% of them seen once. This TCR was recovered from a woman aged 55-69 years in good health. The chain has TRBV6-2 or TRBV6-3 and TRBJ1-1; D uncertain. Sequencing input: blood. The DNA of the CDR3 is TGTGCCAGCAGTTACCGCACGAACACTGAAGCTTTCTTT. Its protein product is CASSYRTNTEAFF.